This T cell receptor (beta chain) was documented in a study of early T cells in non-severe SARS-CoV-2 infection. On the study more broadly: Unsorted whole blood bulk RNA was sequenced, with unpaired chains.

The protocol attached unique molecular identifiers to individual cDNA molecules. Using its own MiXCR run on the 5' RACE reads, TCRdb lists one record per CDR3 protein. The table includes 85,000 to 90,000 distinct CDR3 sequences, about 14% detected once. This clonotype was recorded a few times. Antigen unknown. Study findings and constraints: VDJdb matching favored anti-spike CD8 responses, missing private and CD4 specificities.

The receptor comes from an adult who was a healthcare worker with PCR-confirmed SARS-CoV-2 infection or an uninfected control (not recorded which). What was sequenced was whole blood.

CDR3 sequence: CASSYGTMGSSGNTIYF. Written as DNA, the CDR3 is TGTGCCAGCAGTTACGGCACAATGGGTAGCTCTGGAAACACCATATATTTT. The J gene is TRBJ1-3, the V gene TRBV6-6, with unresolved D. V shed 2 bases and J shed 0 bases, with 14 bases lying between them. The CDR3 length is 17 residues. Per germline, CDR1 MNHNY and CDR2 SVGAGI (reference sequence).